These T cell receptor beta chains were read from a single sample in a study of molecular identifiers for immune sequencing clone quantification. Each CDR3 protein gets one entry after TCRdb re-called the PCR reads with MiXCR. The sample lists about 630,000 distinct CDR3 sequences, about 25% occurring once. The sequenced sample consisted of naive CD8+ T cells from blood, with Jurkat cell RNA spiked in. The receptors originated from a human donor in good health. Some libraries in this study had Jurkat cell RNA spiked in. CDR3s include the opening cysteine and the closing phenylalanine or tryptophan. A D gene is named only where the DNA matches it firmly. Clone size is not always given. Where it is, it says once, few, many or a class for expanded clones.

size	V	J	D	CDR3	DNA
few	TRBV12-3/TRBV12-4	TRBJ1-2	TRBD1	CASSLTRGGGLKANYGYTF	TGTGCCAGCAGTCTCACACGGGGAGGGGGCTTAAAAGCTAACTATGGCTACACCTTC
.	TRBV24-1	TRBJ1-4	.	CATSDFSGPFSPFSTNEKLFF	TGTGCCACCAGTGATTTCTCGGGACCCTTTTCCCCTTTTTCAACTAATGAAAAACTGTTTTTT
few	TRBV15	TRBJ2-7	TRBD2	CATSRAGGRGYEQYF	TGTGCCACCAGCAGAGCTGGCGGGAGGGGGTACGAGCAGTACTTC
many	TRBV12-3/TRBV12-4	TRBJ1-5	.	CASGSPGSNQPQHF	TGTGCCAGCGGGAGTCCAGGGAGCAATCAGCCCCAGCATTTT
.	TRBV29-1	TRBJ1-1	TRBD1	CSVPSPGGPNTEAFF	TGCAGCGTTCCCTCCCCAGGGGGACCGAACACTGAAGCTTTCTTT
few	TRBV3-1	TRBJ2-5	.	CASSPGTSEGETQYF	TGTGCCAGCAGCCCTGGGACGTCAGAAGGAGAGACCCAGTACTTC
many	TRBV30	TRBJ2-7	.	CAWSSLSPEQYF	TGTGCCTGGAGTTCTCTGAGCCCCGAGCAGTACTTC
.	TRBV4-1	TRBJ2-1	.	CASGQDKGSSYNEQFF	TGCGCCAGCGGCCAAGACAAGGGTTCCTCCTACAATGAGCAGTTCTTC
many	TRBV10-2	TRBJ2-3	.	CASSESNTQYF	TGCGCCAGCAGTGAGTCTAATACGCAGTATTTT
.	TRBV7-9	TRBJ2-1	.	CASSLLDGGNGQFF	TGTGCCAGCAGCTTACTAGACGGGGGCAATGGGCAGTTCTTC
.	TRBV2	TRBJ2-7	TRBD1	CASSERRRDRTYEQYF	TGTGCCAGCAGTGAACGAAGAAGGGACAGGACCTACGAGCAGTACTTC
.	TRBV10-2	TRBJ2-2	.	CASSVRRDTGELFF	TGCGCCAGCAGTGTGCGCAGGGACACCGGGGAGCTGTTTTTT
many	TRBV5-8	TRBJ2-5	.	CASSLDSFQESQYF	TGTGCCAGCAGCTTGGATAGTTTTCAAGAGTCCCAGTACTTC
few	TRBV18	TRBJ2-7	.	CASSPEGQFYEQYF	TGTGCCAGCTCACCCGAAGGACAGTTCTACGAGCAGTACTTC
.	TRBV20-1	TRBJ1-5	.	CSASPQAIKGNQPQHF	TGCAGTGCTAGTCCCCAGGCCATTAAGGGCAATCAGCCCCAGCATTTT
.	TRBV27	TRBJ1-5	.	CASSLSGGGSSQPQHF	TGTGCCAGCAGTTTATCGGGTGGGGGGTCCAGTCAGCCCCAGCATTTT
few	TRBV20-1	TRBJ1-2	TRBD1	CSARKQGQGVDYGYTF	TGCAGTGCTAGAAAGCAAGGACAGGGGGTTGACTATGGCTACACCTTC
.	TRBV9	TRBJ2-3	TRBD2	CASSVLLAGGTDTQYF	TGTGCCAGCAGCGTATTACTAGCGGGGGGCACAGATACGCAGTATTTT
.	TRBV28	TRBJ2-1	.	CASSSPWDGSSYNEQFF	TGTGCCAGCAGTTCACCGTGGGACGGAAGCTCCTACAATGAGCAGTTCTTC
many	TRBV20-1	TRBJ1-5	.	CSASGPEAPNQPQHF	TGCAGTGCTAGTGGTCCGGAAGCCCCTAATCAGCCCCAGCATTTT
.	TRBV27	TRBJ1-3	TRBD1	CASSTTGGLAGNTIYF	TGTGCCAGCAGCACGACAGGGGGTTTGGCTGGAAACACCATATATTTT
many	TRBV29-1	TRBJ2-5	.	CSGLGEETQYF	TGCAGCGGGCTGGGCGAAGAGACCCAGTACTTC
many	TRBV4-1	TRBJ2-5	.	CASSQVGSQETQYF	TGCGCCAGCAGCCAAGTGGGGTCACAAGAGACCCAGTACTTC
many	TRBV12-3/TRBV12-4	TRBJ1-2	.	CASSFGNLGYTF	TGTGCCAGCAGTTTCGGAAATCTTGGCTACACCTTC
many	TRBV6-2/TRBV6-3	TRBJ2-3	.	CASSGAADTQYF	TGTGCCAGCTCCGGAGCTGCAGATACGCAGTATTTT
many	TRBV6-5	TRBJ2-7	TRBD1	CASSLGQGGVEQYF	TGTGCCAGCAGTTTGGGACAGGGTGGCGTCGAGCAGTACTTC
many	TRBV6-6	TRBJ2-3	.	CASSYNEGLTDTQYF	TGTGCCAGCAGTTATAACGAGGGGCTCACAGATACGCAGTATTTT
many	TRBV5-1	TRBJ1-4	TRBD1	CASSLDRGRSEKLFF	TGCGCCAGCAGCTTGGACAGGGGGCGGAGTGAAAAACTGTTTTTT
few	TRBV4-3	TRBJ2-2	TRBD2	CASSLGLAGAGELFF	TGCGCCAGCAGCCTAGGACTAGCGGGGGCTGGGGAGCTGTTTTTT
.	TRBV19	TRBJ2-7	TRBD1	CASSIYDRAGEQYF	TGTGCCAGTAGTATTTATGACAGGGCCGGCGAGCAGTACTTC
many	TRBV5-6	TRBJ2-7	TRBD2	CASSLAGTSYEQYF	TGTGCCAGCAGCTTGGCCGGGACTAGTTACGAGCAGTACTTC
many	TRBV28	TRBJ1-5	.	CASSLTGPLGNQPQHF	TGTGCCAGCAGTTTAACCGGTCCGCTGGGCAATCAGCCCCAGCATTTT
.	TRBV12-3/TRBV12-4	TRBJ2-3	.	CASSPLSSTDTQYF	TGTGCCAGCAGTCCCCTAAGTAGCACAGATACGCAGTATTTT
.	TRBV7-9	TRBJ2-7	.	CAGSARLEGEQYF	TGTGCCGGCAGCGCCAGACTTGAAGGCGAGCAGTACTTC
many	TRBV20-1	TRBJ1-1	.	CSASQGGGTEAFF	TGCAGTGCCTCTCAGGGAGGGGGGACTGAAGCTTTCTTT
.	TRBV4-3	TRBJ2-7	.	CASSQDILYEQYF	TGCGCCAGCAGCCAAGATATTCTCTACGAGCAGTACTTC
many	TRBV29-1	TRBJ2-3	TRBD1	CSVATGVDTQYF	TGCAGCGTTGCCACAGGGGTAGATACGCAGTATTTT
few	TRBV7-9	TRBJ2-2	.	CASTPPGTYTGELFF	TGTGCCAGCACCCCACCGGGAACCTACACCGGGGAGCTGTTTTTT
few	TRBV19	TRBJ1-6	.	CASSIFQGPYSPLHF	TGTGCCAGTAGTATTTTCCAGGGGCCGTACTCACCCCTCCACTTT
.	TRBV16	TRBJ1-4	.	CASSQLGQGDGVEKLFF	TGTGCCAGCAGCCAATTGGGCCAGGGTGATGGTGTTGAAAAACTGTTTTTT
.	TRBV13	TRBJ2-3	.	CASSPRPGNTDTQYF	TGTGCCAGCAGCCCTCGCCCGGGCAACACAGATACGCAGTATTTT
many	TRBV19	TRBJ2-7	TRBD2	CASGLAGGPAYEQYF	TGTGCCAGCGGACTAGCGGGAGGCCCGGCCTACGAGCAGTACTTC
.	TRBV13	TRBJ2-3	TRBD2	CASSQMGSGLAVNTDTQYF	TGTGCCAGCAGCCAGATGGGTTCGGGGCTAGCGGTAAACACAGATACGCAGTATTTT
many	TRBV7-2	TRBJ2-7	TRBD1	CASSPYRGTYEQYF	TGTGCCAGCAGCCCATACAGGGGAACCTACGAGCAGTACTTC
many	TRBV12-3/TRBV12-4	TRBJ2-5	.	CASSTQTGGVTQYF	TGTGCCAGCAGTACCCAGACAGGTGGGGTGACCCAGTACTTC
.	TRBV5-3	TRBJ2-6	.	CASSLCGGLERSGANVLTF	TGTGCCAGCAGCTTGTGTGGGGGACTTGAACGCTCTGGGGCCAACGTCCTGACTTTC
.	TRBV14	TRBJ2-3	.	CASSQAQTGPRNF	TGTGCCAGCAGCCAAGCCCAGACAGGTCCTAGGAATTTT
.	TRBV4-1	TRBJ1-5	.	CASGQGNHQPQHF	TGCGCCAGCGGCCAAGGGAATCATCAGCCCCAGCATTTT
many	TRBV7-9	TRBJ2-3	TRBD2	CASSHPPSGSFYTDTQYF	TGTGCCAGCAGCCACCCACCCAGCGGGAGCTTTTACACAGATACGCAGTATTTT
few	TRBV5-6	TRBJ2-7	.	CASSLLRTTYEQYF	TGTGCCAGCAGCTTGCTTAGGACCACCTACGAGCAGTACTTC
many	TRBV6-1	TRBJ2-7	.	CASSQSGHEQYF	TGTGCCAGCAGTCAGTCGGGCCACGAGCAGTACTTC
.	TRBV18	TRBJ2-3	.	CASSPRGQFEQEDTQYF	TGTGCCAGCTCACCACGAGGACAGTTTGAGCAAGAAGATACGCAGTATTTT
few	TRBV27	TRBJ1-5	.	CASSAQGSNQPQHF	TGTGCCAGCAGTGCACAGGGTAGCAATCAGCCCCAGCATTTT
once	TRBV19	TRBJ1-6	.	CASSTNLNHSPLHF	TGTGCCAGTAGTACTAACCTAAACCATTCACCCCTCCACTTT
once	TRBV13	TRBJ2-7	.	CASSLNSLTSYEQYF	TGTGCCAGCAGCTTAAACAGCCTGACCTCCTACGAGCAGTACTTC
few	TRBV11-2	TRBJ2-7	.	CASSLARDPLSYEQYF	TGTGCCAGCAGCTTAGCGCGGGACCCCCTCTCCTACGAGCAGTACTTC